The 15 T cell receptor beta chains below were found in one sample sequenced in a study of T cell responses to AZD1222 COVID-19 vaccine. Sequencing used immunoSEQ multiplex PCR; TCRdb keeps in-frame clones, though not all of them. Of 150,000 to 180,000 clones in the sample, approximately 87% were seen once. Sequencing used peripheral blood, obtained on day 0 of MenACWY control vaccination. The receptors were sampled from an adult in good health.

The chain's CDR3 is CASSQETPLGTGEQFF. The CDR3 bases are TGCGCCAGCAGCCAAGAGACCCCCCTCGGGACAGGGGAGCAGTTCTTC. The rearrangement joins TRBV4-3 to TRBJ2-1; TRBD1 matches at 9 bases. The V gene's germline CDR1 is LGHNA and CDR2 YSLEER. J gave up 10 bases and V 0 bases, and 10 bases lay outside the gene matches. CDR3 size: 16 residues.

The rearrangement joins TRBV5-4 to TRBJ2-4; D remains ambiguous. V was cut by 0 bases and J by 8 bases, with 6 bases left in between. Germline CDR1 reads SGHNT; CDR2 reads YYREEE (reference sequence). The CDR3 spans 12 residues. The CDR3 bases are TGTGCCAGCAGCTTGGACTTGCACATTCAGTACTTC. This translates into CASSLDLHIQYF.

This sequence joins TRBV7-2 and TRBJ2-1; D uncertain. This CDR3 region has 12 residues. V was shortened by 2 bases and J by 12 bases, with 11 bases between the two germline ends. CDR1 is SGHTA, CDR2 FQGNSA, per germline. CDR3 region: CASSLSPARQFF. As DNA, the CDR3 is TGTGCCAGCAGCTTATCTCCGGCTAGGCAGTTCTTC.

The V and J genes are TRBV9 and TRBJ1-1; D is uncertain. Germline V CDR1 and CDR2: SGDLS, YYNGEE. V lost 2 bases and J 0 bases, leaving 14 bases between the germline ends. The length of the CDR3 is 16 residues. DNA for the CDR3: TGTGCCAGCAGCGTTGAGGCAGACAAGATGAACACTGAAGCTTTCTTT. Protein: CASSVEADKMNTEAFF.

The gene calls are TRBV5-8 and TRBJ2-1; D might be TRBD2 (5 bases). Germline CDR1 SGHTS, CDR2 YDEGEE. V was pared by 6 bases and J by 9 bases, with 10 bases between. This CDR3 spans 11 amino acids. In DNA, the CDR3 is TGTGCCAGCACCCGCAGCGGTGAGCAGTTCTTC. This gives the protein CASTRSGEQFF.

The chain joins TRBV16 to TRBJ2-7, with 9 bases fitting TRBD1. Trimming at V came to 3 bases and at J to 7 bases, leaving 13 bases not matched to a gene. CDR3 length equals 16 residues. Germline V gives CDR1 KGHSY, CDR2 FQNENV. CDR3 region: CASSHRTGEGVWEQYF. DNA of the CDR3: TGTGCCAGCAGCCATCGGACAGGGGAGGGTGTTTGGGAGCAGTACTTC. Using reference TRBV16 and TRBJ2-7 for the parts outside the CDR3, the full variable domain is GEEVAQTPKHLVRGEGQKAKLYCAPIKGHSYVFWYQQVLKNEFKFLISFQNENVFDETGMPKERFSAKCLPNSPCSLEIQATKLEDSAVYFCASSHRTGEGVWEQYFGPGTRLTVT.

This clone was picked up a small number of times. The chain employs TRBV5-1 and TRBJ1-5, with D possibly matching TRBD1 (5 bases). Germline-derived CDR1 and CDR2 are SGHRS and YFSETQ. The CDR3 runs 14 residues. The V and J ends lost 0 bases and 4 bases respectively, with 8 bases between them. CDR3 loop: CASSLAQGNQPQHF. In nucleotides, the CDR3 is TGCGCCAGCAGCTTGGCCCAGGGAAATCAGCCCCAGCATTTT.

This clone has just one count. The chain employs TRBV6-1 and TRBJ1-2; 8 nucleotides line up with TRBD1. Unmatched junction bases numbered 11, after V lost 1 base and J lost 7 bases. From germline, CDR1 is MNHNS and CDR2 SASEGT. This CDR3 spans 16 amino acids. CDR3 in DNA: TGTGCCAGCAGTGAAGGACATGGGCAGGGGGCTTTTGGCTACACCTTC. Residues: CASSEGHGQGAFGYTF.

In the case of this clone: A read error may produce the germline difference seen at one junction end. V is TRBV19 and J is TRBJ2-4, with TRBD2 identical over 11 bases. This CDR3 spans 19 amino acids. Germline loops: CDR1 LNHDA, CDR2 SQIVND (reference sequence). CDR3 nucleotides: TGTGCCAGTAGTATAGGGCTAGCGGGGGGCGGAGAGACCAAAAACATTCAGTGCTTC. Amino acids: CASSIGLAGGGETKNIQCF.

This chain connects TRBV28 to TRBJ1-5; D might be TRBD1 (6 bases). The CDR3 is 18 residues long. Trimming stripped 7 bases from V and 0 bases from J, with 22 bases between. Germline CDR1 is MDHEN and CDR2 is SYDVKM. The CDR3 reads CASTARGLVDTSNQPQHF. The CDR3 DNA is TGTGCCAGCACCGCACGGGGGCTGGTCGATACTAGCAATCAGCCCCAGCATTTT.

This clone was counted a single time. The chain links TRBV5-6 to TRBJ1-1; D gene ambiguous. CDR1 and CDR2 from the germline V gene are SGHDT and YYEEEE. CDR3 length: 13 residues. V lost 1 base, J lost 6 bases, and 10 bases lay in between. DNA of the CDR3: TGTGCCAGCAGCTTGTATGGGAATCCTGAAGCTTTCTTT. Residues: CASSLYGNPEAFF.

The chain is built from TRBV5-6 and TRBJ1-6; tentative D call: TRBD1 (5 bases). V lost 2 bases and J 8 bases, leaving 11 bases between the germline ends. Germline CDR1 SGHDT, CDR2 YYEEEE. There are 14 residues in the CDR3. CDR3 bases: TGTGCCAGCAGCTTCAGGGTTTGGTATTCACCCCTCCACTTT. It encodes CASSFRVWYSPLHF.

This chain uses TRBV5-6 with TRBJ1-4; D remains ambiguous. Germline CDR1 is SGHDT and CDR2 is YYEEEE. The CDR3 is 14 amino acids. Trimming took off 0 bases at V and 2 bases at J, with 5 bases between the two ends. The CDR3 loop is CASSLGRTNEKLFF. CDR3 sequence (DNA): TGTGCCAGCAGCTTGGGTCGGACTAATGAAAAACTGTTTTTT.

The V and J genes are TRBV5-1 and TRBJ1-1; D unclear. V was pared by 4 bases and J by 0 bases, with 10 bases between. This CDR3 has 14 amino acids. Per the germline V gene, CDR1 is SGHRS and CDR2 is YFSETQ. The CDR3 protein is CASSPDVMNTEAFF. As DNA, the CDR3 is TGCGCCAGCAGCCCGGACGTTATGAACACTGAAGCTTTCTTT.

This chain uses TRBV19 with TRBJ2-7; possibly TRBD1 or TRBD2 for D (8 bases each). This CDR3 is built from 19 residues. From germline, CDR1 is LNHDA and CDR2 SQIVND (reference sequence). V was shortened by 9 bases and J by 4 bases, with 34 bases between the two germline ends. This CDR3 reads CASQGQGSGGPGFAYEQYF. Here the CDR3 DNA reads TGTGCCAGCCAAGGACAGGGTTCGGGAGGGCCTGGTTTTGCTTACGAGCAGTACTTC.